These 13 T cell receptor beta chains were all obtained from the same sample, sequenced in a study of T cell repertoires in cytomegalovirus infection. TCRdb fed the reads into MiXCR, producing one record per CDR3 protein. The table shows about 920,000 distinct CDR3 sequences, with about 33% occurring only once. Their antigens remain unidentified. Sequenced material: cultured CD8+ T cells from PBMCs, taken from culture after CMV antigen stimulation. All receptors come from a human donor in good health (CMV status not recorded). Some clones in this sample may be carry-over from other donors' samples.

This clonotype was seen more than once but under ten times. This chain connects TRBV11-3 to TRBJ2-7; D is undetermined. The germline gives CDR1 SGHNT, CDR2 YENEEA. The CDR3 has 13 amino acids. V was cut by 5 bases and J by 2 bases, with 10 bases left in between. The CDR3 DNA sequence: TGTGCCAGCAGCAAGGGCCTCACCTACGAGCAGTACTTC. Amino acid sequence: CASSKGLTYEQYF.

The DNA for the CDR3 is TGTGCCAGCAGGGAAAACAGGGTGTTGGGGTTCTTC. It is translated as CASRENRVLGFF. The chain employs TRBV6-1 and TRBJ2-1; tentatively, D is TRBD1 (6 bases). Germline V gene lookup returns CDR1 MNHNS and CDR2 SASEGT. This CDR3 has 12 residues. The V end lost 6 bases, the J end lost 15 bases, and 18 bases lay between the germline ends.

The chain uses TRBV7-6 and TRBJ2-6; D ambiguous. The ends were cut back, 1 base at V and 0 bases at J, with 10 bases in the middle. This CDR3 region has 17 residues. Germline V lookup: CDR1 SGHVS, CDR2 FNYEAQ. The CDR3 sequence is CASSLGSVSSGANVLTF. As DNA, the CDR3 is TGTGCCAGCAGCTTAGGAAGTGTCAGCTCTGGGGCCAACGTCCTGACTTTC. Together with reference TRBV7-6 and TRBJ2-6, the CDR3 gives the full variable domain: GAGVSQSPRYKVTKRGQDVALRCDPISGHVSLYWYRQALGQGPEFLTYFNYEAQQDKSGLPNDRFSAERPEGSISTLTIQRTEQRDSAMYRCASSLGSVSSGANVLTFGAGSRLTVL.

The CDR3 region is CASSQGTGPNPLHF. The CDR3 DNA reads TGTGCCAGCAGCCAGGGGACAGGGCCCAATCCCCTCCACTTT. The chain employs TRBV9 and TRBJ1-6, with TRBD1 identical over 9 bases. Germline V gives CDR1 SGDLS, CDR2 YYNGEE. With V trimmed by 4 bases and J by 13 bases, 9 bases remained unmatched. The CDR3 sequence is 14 residues long. The whole variable domain, remainder taken from reference TRBV9 and TRBJ1-6, is DSGVTQTPKHLITATGQRVTLRCSPRSGDLSVYWYQQSLDQGLQFLIQYYNGEERAKGNILERFSAQQFPDLHSELNLSSLELGDSALYFCASSQGTGPNPLHFGNGTRLTVT.

This chain links TRBV6-6 with TRBJ2-7; D might be TRBD2 (6 bases). The CDR3 has 14 residues. The germline V and J ends were trimmed by 6 bases and 4 bases, with 16 bases remaining between them. In germline, CDR1 is MNHNY, CDR2 SVGAGI (reference sequence). DNA of the CDR3: TGTGCCAGCAGCCCCCGGGGGAAGGGTTACGAGCAGTACGTC. Translated, it gives CASSPRGKGYEQYV.

The chain recombines TRBV11-3 with TRBJ2-2, with D perhaps matching TRBD1 (5 bases). V shed 4 bases and J shed 7 bases, with 22 bases lying between them. CDR3 length equals 17 residues. The germline gives CDR1 SGHNT, CDR2 YENEEA. CDR3 sequence (DNA): TGTGCCAGCAGCTCTTATAGGGGCGATAATAAGAACGGGGAGCTGTTTTTT. Translation: CASSSYRGDNKNGELFF.

This clonotype was seen many times. This chain uses TRBV7-2 with TRBJ2-1; D is undetermined. V was cut by 0 bases and J by 5 bases, with 8 bases left in between. Germline V gene data show CDR1 as SGHTA and CDR2 as FQGNSA. The CDR3 contains 14 residues. CDR3 protein: CASSLATFNNEQFF. CDR3 DNA sequence: TGTGCCAGCAGCTTAGCCACTTTCAACAATGAGCAGTTCTTC.

V gene TRBV5-4 combines with J gene TRBJ2-4, with D perhaps matching TRBD2 (5 bases). This CDR3 spans 15 amino acids. V lost 1 base and J 2 bases, leaving 10 bases between the germline ends. From germline, CDR1 is SGHNT and CDR2 YYREEE (reference sequence). The CDR3 loop reads CASSLRRETKNIQYF. CDR3 bases: TGTGCCAGCAGCTTGAGAAGGGAGACCAAAAACATTCAGTACTTC.

This chain links TRBV7-6 with TRBJ2-4; 7 bases line up with TRBD1. Unmatched junction bases numbered 4, after V lost 1 base and J lost 4 bases. Germline-derived CDR1 and CDR2 are SGHVS and FNYEAQ. The CDR3 consists of 15 residues. The DNA of the CDR3 is TGTGCCAGCAGCTTAGATGGGACAGATAAAAACATTCAGTACTTC. Its protein product is CASSLDGTDKNIQYF. Variable domain in full (rest from reference TRBV7-6 and TRBJ2-4): GAGVSQSPRYKVTKRGQDVALRCDPISGHVSLYWYRQALGQGPEFLTYFNYEAQQDKSGLPNDRFSAERPEGSISTLTIQRTEQRDSAMYRCASSLDGTDKNIQYFGAGTRLSVL.

The J gene is TRBJ2-7, the V gene TRBV2; 10 positions agree with TRBD1. The CDR3 extends over 16 amino acids. From germline, CDR1 is SNHLY and CDR2 FYNNEI. V trimming: 0 bases; J trimming: 4 bases; junction bases outside the gene matches: 6. CDR3 sequence: CASSEAPGTGEYEQYF. CDR3 in DNA: TGTGCCAGCAGTGAAGCCCCCGGGACAGGGGAGTACGAGCAGTACTTC. Complete variable domain (other parts from reference TRBV2 and TRBJ2-7): EPEVTQTPSHQVTQMGQEVILRCVPISNHLYFYWYRQILGQKVEFLVSFYNNEISEKSEIFDDQFSVERPDGSNFTLKIRSTKLEDSAMYFCASSEAPGTGEYEQYFGPGTRLTVT.

The rearrangement joins TRBV29-1 to TRBJ1-2; D not resolved. The CDR3 runs to 10 residues. The germline CDR1 and CDR2 sequences are SQVTM and ANQGSEA. The V gene lost 3 bases and the J gene lost 5 bases, with 4 bases spanning the gap. The CDR3 DNA reads as TGCAGCGTTGACGAATATGGCTACACCTTC. Protein product: CSVDEYGYTF.

The chain joins TRBV19 to TRBJ1-1; D gene unclear. V lost 2 bases to trimming and J lost 0 bases, with 7 bases between them. The germline V gene encodes CDR1 LNHDA and CDR2 SQIVND (reference sequence). The CDR3 extends over 14 amino acids. The CDR3 protein is CASSIWGLNTEAFF. The CDR3 nucleotides are TGTGCCAGTAGTATATGGGGATTGAACACTGAAGCTTTCTTT.

This clonotype occurred a few times. The chain joins TRBV7-9 to TRBJ2-2; D is uncertain. The CDR3 consists of 11 residues. CDR1 and CDR2 (germline): SEHNR, FQNEAQ (reference sequence). V lost 8 bases and J lost 3, with 4 bases in between. The CDR3 DNA reads as TGTGCCAGCGCCCACACCGGGGAGCTGTTTTTT. Translated, it gives CASAHTGELFF.